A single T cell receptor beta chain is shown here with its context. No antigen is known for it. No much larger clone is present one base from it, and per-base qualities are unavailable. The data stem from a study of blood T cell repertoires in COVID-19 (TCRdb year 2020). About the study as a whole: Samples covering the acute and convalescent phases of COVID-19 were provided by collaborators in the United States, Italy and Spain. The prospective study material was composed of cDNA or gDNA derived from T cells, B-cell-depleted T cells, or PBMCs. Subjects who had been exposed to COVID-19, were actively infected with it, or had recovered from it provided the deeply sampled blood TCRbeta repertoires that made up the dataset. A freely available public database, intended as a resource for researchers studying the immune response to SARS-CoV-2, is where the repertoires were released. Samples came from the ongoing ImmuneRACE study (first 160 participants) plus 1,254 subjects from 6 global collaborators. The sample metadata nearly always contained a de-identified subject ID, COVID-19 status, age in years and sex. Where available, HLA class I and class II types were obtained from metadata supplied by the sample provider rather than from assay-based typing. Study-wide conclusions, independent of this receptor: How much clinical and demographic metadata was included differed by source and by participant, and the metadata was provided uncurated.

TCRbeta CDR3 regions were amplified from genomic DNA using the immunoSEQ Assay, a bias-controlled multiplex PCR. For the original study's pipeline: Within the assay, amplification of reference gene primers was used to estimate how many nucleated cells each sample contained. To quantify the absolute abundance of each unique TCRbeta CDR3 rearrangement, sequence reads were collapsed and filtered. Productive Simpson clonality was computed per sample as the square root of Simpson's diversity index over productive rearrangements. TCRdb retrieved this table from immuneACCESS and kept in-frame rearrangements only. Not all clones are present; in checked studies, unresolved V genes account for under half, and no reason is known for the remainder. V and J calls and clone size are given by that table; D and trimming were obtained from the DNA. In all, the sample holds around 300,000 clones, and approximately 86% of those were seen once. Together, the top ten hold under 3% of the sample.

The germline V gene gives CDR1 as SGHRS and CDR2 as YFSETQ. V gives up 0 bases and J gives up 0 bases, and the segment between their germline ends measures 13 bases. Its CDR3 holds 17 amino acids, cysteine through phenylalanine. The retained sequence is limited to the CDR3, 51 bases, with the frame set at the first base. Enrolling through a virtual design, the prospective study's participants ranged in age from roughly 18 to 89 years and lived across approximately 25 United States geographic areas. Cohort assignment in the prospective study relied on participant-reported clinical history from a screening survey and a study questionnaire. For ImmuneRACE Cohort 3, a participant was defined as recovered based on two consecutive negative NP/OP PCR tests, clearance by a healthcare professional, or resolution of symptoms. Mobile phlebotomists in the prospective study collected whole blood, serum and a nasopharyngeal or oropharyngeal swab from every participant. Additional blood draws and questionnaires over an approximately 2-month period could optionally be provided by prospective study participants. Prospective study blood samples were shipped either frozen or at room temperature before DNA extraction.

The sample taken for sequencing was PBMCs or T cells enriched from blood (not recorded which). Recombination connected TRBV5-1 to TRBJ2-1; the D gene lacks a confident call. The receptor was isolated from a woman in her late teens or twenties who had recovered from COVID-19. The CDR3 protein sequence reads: CASSLAFELLSYNEQFF. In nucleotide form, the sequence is TGCGCCAGCAGCTTGGCTTTCGAACTCCTCTCCTACAATGAGCAGTTCTTC.